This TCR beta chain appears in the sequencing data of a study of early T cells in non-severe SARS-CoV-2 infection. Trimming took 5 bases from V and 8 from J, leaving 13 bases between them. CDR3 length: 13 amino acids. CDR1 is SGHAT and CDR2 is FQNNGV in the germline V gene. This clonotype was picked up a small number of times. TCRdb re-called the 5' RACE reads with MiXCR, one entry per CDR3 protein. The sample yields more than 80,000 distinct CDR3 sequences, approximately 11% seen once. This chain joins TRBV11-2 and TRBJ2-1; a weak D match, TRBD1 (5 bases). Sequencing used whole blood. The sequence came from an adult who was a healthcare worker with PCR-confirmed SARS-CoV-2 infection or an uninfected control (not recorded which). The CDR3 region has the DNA TGTGCCAGCAGCCCGATGGGGCTCGATGAGCAGTTCTTC. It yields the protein CASSPMGLDEQFF.